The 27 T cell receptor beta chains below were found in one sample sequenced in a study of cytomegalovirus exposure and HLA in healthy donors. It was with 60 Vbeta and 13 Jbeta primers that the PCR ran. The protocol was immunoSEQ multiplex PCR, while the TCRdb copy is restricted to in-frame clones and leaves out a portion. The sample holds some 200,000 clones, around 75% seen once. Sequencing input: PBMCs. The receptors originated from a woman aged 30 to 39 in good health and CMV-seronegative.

The CDR3 sequence: CASSRRAGPGRNEQFF. For the CDR3, the DNA is TGCGCCAGCAGCCGCCGAGCGGGGCCGGGGCGCAATGAGCAGTTCTTC. The chain couples TRBV10-2 to TRBJ2-1; TRBD2 matches at 7 bases. This CDR3 comprises 16 residues. Germline V gives CDR1 WSHSY, CDR2 SAAADI. The J segment lost 6 bases and the V segment lost 6 bases, leaving 14 bases of the junction unmatched.

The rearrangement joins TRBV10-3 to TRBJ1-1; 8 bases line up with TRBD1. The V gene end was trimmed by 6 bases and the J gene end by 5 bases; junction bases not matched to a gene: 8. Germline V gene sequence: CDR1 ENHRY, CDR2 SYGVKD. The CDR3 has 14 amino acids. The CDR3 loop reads CAISQDRGETEAFF. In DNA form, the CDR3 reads TGTGCCATCAGCCAAGACAGGGGAGAGACTGAAGCTTTCTTT.

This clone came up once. CDR3 sequence: CASSTRGQVYGYTF. The CDR3 DNA reads as TGTGCCAGTAGTACCCGTGGACAGGTCTATGGCTACACCTTC. The rearrangement uses TRBV19 and TRBJ1-2; TRBD1 matches 7 bases. This CDR3 is 14 amino acids long. The V segment lost 4 bases and the J segment 4 bases; nucleotides outside the gene matches: 6. Per germline, CDR1 LNHDA and CDR2 SQIVND (reference sequence). The full variable domain, with the rest looked up from reference TRBV19 and TRBJ1-2, is DGGITQSPKYLFRKEGQNVTLSCEQNLNHDAMYWYRQDPGQGLRLIYYSQIVNDFQKGDIAEGYSVSREKKESFPLTVTSAQKNPTAFYLCASSTRGQVYGYTFGSGTRLTVV.

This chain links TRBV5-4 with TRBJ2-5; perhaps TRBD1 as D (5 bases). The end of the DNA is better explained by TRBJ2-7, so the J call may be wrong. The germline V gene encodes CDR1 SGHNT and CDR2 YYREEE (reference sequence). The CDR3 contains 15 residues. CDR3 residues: CASSSRNRLNYEQYF. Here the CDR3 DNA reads TGTGCCAGCAGCTCACGTAACAGGTTGAACTACGAGCAGTACTTC.

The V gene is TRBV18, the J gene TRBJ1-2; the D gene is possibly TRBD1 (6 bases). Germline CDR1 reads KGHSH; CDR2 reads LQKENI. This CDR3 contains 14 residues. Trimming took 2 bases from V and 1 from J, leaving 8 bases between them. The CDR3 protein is CASSPGGDNYGYTF. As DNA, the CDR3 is TGTGCCAGCTCACCAGGGGGCGATAACTATGGCTACACCTTC.

The CDR3 DNA follows: TGTGCCAGCAGTCAACAGGAAGGGTGGAATTCACCCCTCCACTTT. Protein product: CASSQQEGWNSPLHF. J is TRBJ1-6 and V is TRBV6-6, with a tentative D call TRBD1 (5 bases). The germline gives CDR1 MNHNY, CDR2 SVGAGI (reference sequence). V lost 5 bases, J lost 7 bases, and 15 bases lay in between. This CDR3 region has 15 residues.

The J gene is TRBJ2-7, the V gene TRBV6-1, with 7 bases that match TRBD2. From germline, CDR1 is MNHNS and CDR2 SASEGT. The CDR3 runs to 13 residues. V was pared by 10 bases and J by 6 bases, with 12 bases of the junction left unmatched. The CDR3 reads CAIASGAIPEQYF. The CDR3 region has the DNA TGTGCCATCGCAAGCGGGGCAATACCCGAGCAGTACTTC.

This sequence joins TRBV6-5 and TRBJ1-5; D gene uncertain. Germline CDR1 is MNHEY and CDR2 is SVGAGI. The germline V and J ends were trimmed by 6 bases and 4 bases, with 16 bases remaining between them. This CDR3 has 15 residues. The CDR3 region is CASSAEAFPNQPQHF. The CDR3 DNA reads TGTGCCAGCAGCGCCGAAGCTTTTCCGAATCAGCCCCAGCATTTT.

CDR3 region: CASRRDRGDTEAFF. CDR3 bases: TGCGCCAGCAGGCGAGACAGGGGCGATACTGAAGCTTTCTTT. The rearrangement joins TRBV5-1 to TRBJ1-1; 8 bases are shared with TRBD1. Germline-derived CDR1 and CDR2 are SGHRS and YFSETQ. The CDR3 has 14 residues. V was clipped by 5 bases and J by 5 bases; unmatched bases: 8.

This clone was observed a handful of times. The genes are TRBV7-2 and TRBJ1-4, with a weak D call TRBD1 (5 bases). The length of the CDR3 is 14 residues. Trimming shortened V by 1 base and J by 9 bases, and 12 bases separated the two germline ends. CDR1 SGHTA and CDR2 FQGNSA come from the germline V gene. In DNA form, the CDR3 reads TGTGCCAGCAGCTTAGACGGTGGGGCCAAAAAACTGTTTTTT. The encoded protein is CASSLDGGAKKLFF.

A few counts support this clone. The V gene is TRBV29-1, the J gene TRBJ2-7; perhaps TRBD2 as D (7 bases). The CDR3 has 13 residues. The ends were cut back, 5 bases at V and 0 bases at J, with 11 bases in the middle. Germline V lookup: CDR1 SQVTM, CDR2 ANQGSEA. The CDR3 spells CSVLRGPSYEQYF. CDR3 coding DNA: TGCAGCGTTCTGCGGGGGCCCTCCTACGAGCAGTACTTC.

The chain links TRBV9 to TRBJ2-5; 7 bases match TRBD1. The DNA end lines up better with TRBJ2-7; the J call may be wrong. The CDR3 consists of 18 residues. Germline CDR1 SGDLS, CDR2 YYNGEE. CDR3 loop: CASSVGPFMGQKAYEQYF. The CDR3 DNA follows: TGTGCCAGCAGCGTAGGCCCCTTTATGGGACAGAAAGCCTACGAGCAGTACTTC.

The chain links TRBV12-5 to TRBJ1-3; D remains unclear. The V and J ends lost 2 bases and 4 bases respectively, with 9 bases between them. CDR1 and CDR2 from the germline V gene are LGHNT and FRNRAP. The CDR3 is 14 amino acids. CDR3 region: CASGLNTMGNTIYF. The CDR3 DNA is TGTGCTAGTGGTTTGAACACGATGGGAAACACCATATATTTT. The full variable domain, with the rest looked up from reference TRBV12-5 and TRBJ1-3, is DARVTQTPRHKVTEMGQEVTMRCQPILGHNTVFWYRQTMMQGLELLAYFRNRAPLDDSGMPKDRFSAEMPDATLATLKIQPSEPRDSAVYFCASGLNTMGNTIYFGEGSWLTVV.

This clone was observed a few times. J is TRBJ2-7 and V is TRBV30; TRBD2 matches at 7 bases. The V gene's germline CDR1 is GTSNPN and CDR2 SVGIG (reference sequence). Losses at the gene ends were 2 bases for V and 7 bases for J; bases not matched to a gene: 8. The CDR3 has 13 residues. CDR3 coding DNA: TGTGCCTGGAGTTACGGACTAGTGAGGGAGCAGTACTTC. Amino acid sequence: CAWSYGLVREQYF.

The CDR3 reads CASSGGQNNSPLHF. The CDR3 DNA follows: TGCGCCAGCAGCGGGGGACAAAATAATTCACCCCTCCACTTT. This chain uses TRBV5-1 with TRBJ1-6, with TRBD1 as a possible D gene (6 bases). Trimming pared 4 bases from V and 5 bases from J, leaving 10 bases between. The germline V gene encodes CDR1 SGHRS and CDR2 YFSETQ. The CDR3 is made up of 14 amino acids.

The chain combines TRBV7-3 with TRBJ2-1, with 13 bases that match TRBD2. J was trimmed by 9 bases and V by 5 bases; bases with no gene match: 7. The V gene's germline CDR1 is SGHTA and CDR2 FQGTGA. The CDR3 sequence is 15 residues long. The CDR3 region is CASSLTSGRLIEQFF. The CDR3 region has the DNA TGTGCCAGCAGCCTGACTAGCGGGAGGTTAATTGAGCAGTTCTTC.

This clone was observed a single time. The DNA for the CDR3 is TGTGCCAGTAGTGTCGGTCCTGGAAACACCATATATTTT. It is translated as CASSVGPGNTIYF. This chain joins TRBV19 and TRBJ1-3, with unresolved D. V was trimmed by 5 bases and J by 2 bases, leaving 7 bases between them. CDR3 size: 13 residues. Per germline, CDR1 LNHDA and CDR2 SQIVND (reference sequence).

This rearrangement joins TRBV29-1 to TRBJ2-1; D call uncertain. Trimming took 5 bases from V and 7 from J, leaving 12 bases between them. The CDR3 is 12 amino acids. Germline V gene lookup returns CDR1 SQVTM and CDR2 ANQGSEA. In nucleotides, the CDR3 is TGCAGCGTTCTTGGTAACCGGAATGAGCAGTTCTTC. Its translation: CSVLGNRNEQFF.

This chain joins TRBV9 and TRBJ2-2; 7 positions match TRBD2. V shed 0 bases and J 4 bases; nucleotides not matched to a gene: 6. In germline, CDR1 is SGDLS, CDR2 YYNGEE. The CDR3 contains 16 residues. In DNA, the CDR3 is TGTGCCAGCAGCGTAGTAGGGGAGGGCGGCACCGGGGAGCTGTTTTTT. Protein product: CASSVVGEGGTGELFF.

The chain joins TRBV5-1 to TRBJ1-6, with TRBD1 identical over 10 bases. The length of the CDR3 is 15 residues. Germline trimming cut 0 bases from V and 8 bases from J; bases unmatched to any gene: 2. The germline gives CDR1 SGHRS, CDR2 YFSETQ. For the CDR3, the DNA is TGCGCCAGCAGCTTGGAGGGACAGGGGCATTCACCCCTCCACTTT. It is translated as CASSLEGQGHSPLHF.

CDR3 sequence: CAGHSDGTNYGYTF. The CDR3 bases are TGTGCCGGACATTCGGACGGAACTAACTATGGCTACACCTTC. The chain has TRBV5-4 and TRBJ1-2; possible D gene TRBD1, 5 bases. Trimming left V 10 bases short and J 0 bases short, with 16 bases between. Looked up from germline, CDR1 is SGHNT and CDR2 is YYREEE (reference sequence). The CDR3 covers 14 residues.

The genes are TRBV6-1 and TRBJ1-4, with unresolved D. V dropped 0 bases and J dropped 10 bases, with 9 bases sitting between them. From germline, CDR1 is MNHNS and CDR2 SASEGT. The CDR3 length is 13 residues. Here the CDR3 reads CASSEAGRGKLFF. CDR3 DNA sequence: TGTGCCAGCAGTGAAGCGGGCCGGGGAAAACTGTTTTTT.

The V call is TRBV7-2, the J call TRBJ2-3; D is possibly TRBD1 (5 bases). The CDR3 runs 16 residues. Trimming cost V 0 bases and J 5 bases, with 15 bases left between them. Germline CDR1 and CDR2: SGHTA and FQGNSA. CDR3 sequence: CASSLAIVRRGDTQYF. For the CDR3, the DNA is TGTGCCAGCAGCTTAGCGATTGTTCGTAGGGGAGATACGCAGTATTTT.

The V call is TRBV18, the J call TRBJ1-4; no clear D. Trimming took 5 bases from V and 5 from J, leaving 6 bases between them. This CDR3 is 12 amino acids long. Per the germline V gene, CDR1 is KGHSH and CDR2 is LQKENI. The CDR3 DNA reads TGTGCCAGCTCATTCCTGAATGAAAAACTGTTTTTT. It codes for CASSFLNEKLFF.

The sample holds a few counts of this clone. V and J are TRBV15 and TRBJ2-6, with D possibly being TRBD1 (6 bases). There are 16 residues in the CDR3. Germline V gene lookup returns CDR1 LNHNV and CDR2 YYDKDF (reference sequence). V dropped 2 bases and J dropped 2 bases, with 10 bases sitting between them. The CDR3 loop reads CATSRPRGAGANVLTF. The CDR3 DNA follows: TGTGCCACCAGCAGACCCAGGGGCGCTGGGGCCAACGTCCTGACTTTC.

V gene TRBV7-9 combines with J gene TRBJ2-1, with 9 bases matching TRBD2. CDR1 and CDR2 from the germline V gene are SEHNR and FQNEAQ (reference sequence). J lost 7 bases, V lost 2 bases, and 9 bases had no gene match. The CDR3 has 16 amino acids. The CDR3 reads CASSLLGGRASNEQFF. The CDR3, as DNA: TGTGCCAGCAGCTTATTGGGCGGGAGGGCTTCTAATGAGCAGTTCTTC. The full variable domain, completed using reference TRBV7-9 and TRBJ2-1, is DTGVSQNPRHKITKRGQNVTFRCDPISEHNRLYWYRQTLGQGPEFLTYFQNEAQLEKSRLLSDRFSAERPKGSFSTLEIQRTEQGDSAMYLCASSLLGGRASNEQFFGPGTRLTVL.

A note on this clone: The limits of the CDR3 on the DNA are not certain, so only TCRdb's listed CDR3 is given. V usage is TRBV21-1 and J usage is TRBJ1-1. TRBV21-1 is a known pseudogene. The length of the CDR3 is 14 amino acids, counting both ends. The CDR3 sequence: CASSKVGGGTEAFF.